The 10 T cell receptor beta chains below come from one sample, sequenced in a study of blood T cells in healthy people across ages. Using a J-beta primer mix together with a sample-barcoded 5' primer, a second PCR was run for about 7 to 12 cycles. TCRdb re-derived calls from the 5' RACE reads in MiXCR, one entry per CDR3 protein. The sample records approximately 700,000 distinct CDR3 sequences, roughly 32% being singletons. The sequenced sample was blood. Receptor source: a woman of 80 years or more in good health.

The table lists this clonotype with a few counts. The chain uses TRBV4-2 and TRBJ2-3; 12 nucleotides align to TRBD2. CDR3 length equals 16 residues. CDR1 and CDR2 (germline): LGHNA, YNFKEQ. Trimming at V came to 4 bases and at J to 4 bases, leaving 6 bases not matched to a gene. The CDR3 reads CASSPSSGRGADTQYF. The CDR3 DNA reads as TGTGCCAGCAGCCCTTCTAGCGGGAGGGGAGCAGATACGCAGTATTTT.

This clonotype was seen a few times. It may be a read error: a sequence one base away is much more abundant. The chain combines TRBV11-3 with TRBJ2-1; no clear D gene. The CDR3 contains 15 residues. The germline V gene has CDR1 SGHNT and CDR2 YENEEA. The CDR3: CASGLDLLSYNEQFF. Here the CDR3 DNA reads TGTGCCAGCGGCTTAGATCTGTTAAGCTACAATGAGCAGTTCTTC.

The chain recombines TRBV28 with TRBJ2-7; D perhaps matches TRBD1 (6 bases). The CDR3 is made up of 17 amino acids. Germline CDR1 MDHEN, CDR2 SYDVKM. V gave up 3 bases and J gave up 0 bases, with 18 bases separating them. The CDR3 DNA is TGTGCCAGCAGTTTGGAATACCTCGGGGACACCTCCTACGAGCAGTACTTC. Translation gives CASSLEYLGDTSYEQYF.

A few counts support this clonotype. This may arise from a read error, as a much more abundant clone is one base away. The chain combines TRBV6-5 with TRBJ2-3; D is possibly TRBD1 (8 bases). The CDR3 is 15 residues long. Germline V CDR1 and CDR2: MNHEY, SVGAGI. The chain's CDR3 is CAGSYRGGGTDTQYF. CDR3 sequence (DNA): TGTGCCGGCAGTTACAGGGGGGGGGGCACAGATACGCAGTATTTT.

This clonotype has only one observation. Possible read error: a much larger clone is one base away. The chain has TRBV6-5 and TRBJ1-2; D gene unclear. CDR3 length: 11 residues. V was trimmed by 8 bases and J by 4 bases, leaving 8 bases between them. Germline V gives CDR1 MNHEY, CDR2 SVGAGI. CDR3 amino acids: CASGDIYGYTF. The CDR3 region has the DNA TGTGCCAGCGGTGACATCTATGGCTACACCTTC.

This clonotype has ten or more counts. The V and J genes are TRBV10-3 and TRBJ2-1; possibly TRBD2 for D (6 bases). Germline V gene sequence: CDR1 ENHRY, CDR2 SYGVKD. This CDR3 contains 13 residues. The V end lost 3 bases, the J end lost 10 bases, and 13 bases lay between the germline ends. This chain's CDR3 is CAISEFRGDEQFF. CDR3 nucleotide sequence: TGTGCCATCAGTGAATTTCGCGGGGACGAGCAGTTCTTC.

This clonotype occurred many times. The DNA of the CDR3 is TGTGCCACCAGTGACCCCGGACAGGGCGCCCGCTACACCTTC. It specifies CATSDPGQGARYTF. The rearrangement uses TRBV24-1 and TRBJ1-2; 8 nucleotides match TRBD1. This CDR3 has 14 amino acids. The trim removed 4 bases at V and 9 bases at J, leaving 9 bases unmatched. Per the germline V gene, CDR1 is KGHDR and CDR2 is SFDVKD.

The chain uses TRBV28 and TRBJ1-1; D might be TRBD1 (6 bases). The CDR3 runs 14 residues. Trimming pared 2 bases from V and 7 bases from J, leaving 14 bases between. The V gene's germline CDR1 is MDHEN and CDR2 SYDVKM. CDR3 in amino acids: CASSLPTGRIEAFF. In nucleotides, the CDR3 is TGTGCCAGCAGTTTACCAACAGGGCGTATTGAAGCTTTCTTT.

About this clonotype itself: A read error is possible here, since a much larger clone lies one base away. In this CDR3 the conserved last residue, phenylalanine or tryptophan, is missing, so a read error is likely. CDR3 in amino acids: CASSEALLGAEQFL. DNA of the CDR3: TGTGCCAGCAGTGAAGCGCTTCTGGGTGCTGAGCAGTTCTTA. The chain links TRBV6-1 to TRBJ2-1, with D unresolved. CDR3 length: 14 amino acids. The germline V gene encodes CDR1 MNHNS and CDR2 SASEGT. Trimming took off 0 bases at V and 9 bases at J, with 12 bases between the two ends.

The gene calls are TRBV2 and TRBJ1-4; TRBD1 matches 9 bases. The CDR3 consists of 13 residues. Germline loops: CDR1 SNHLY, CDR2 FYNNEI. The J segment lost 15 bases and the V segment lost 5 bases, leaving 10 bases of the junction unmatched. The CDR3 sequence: CASSPGQGFGVFF. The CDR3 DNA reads TGTGCCAGCAGTCCGGGACAGGGTTTTGGGGTGTTTTTT.